This TCR beta chain was identified in a study of siplizumab effects on memory and regulatory T cells. Worth noting for this clone: The antigen remains unidentified.

Profiled with immunoSEQ multiplex PCR; TCRdb holds only in-frame clones, not every one. The sample includes about 27,000 clones, about 79% of them seen just once. Study results and caveats: Treg origin accounted for an average of around 69% of mappable alloreactive CD4+ clones with siplizumab and about 30% in controls. Siplizumab led to significantly less abundant alloreactive sequences that could be traced back to unstimulated CD4+ memory cells. The authors did not confirm suppressive function in proliferating Tregs from siplizumab cultures.

From germline, CDR1 is KGHSH and CDR2 LQKENI. The germline V and J ends were trimmed by 3 bases and 1 base, with 25 bases remaining between them. The CDR3 runs to 19 residues. The specimen was memory CD4+ T cells sorted from blood. The chain recombines TRBV18 with TRBJ2-7; D possibly corresponds to TRBD1 (5 bases). This TCR was sampled from a human donor in good health. CDR3 residues: CASSPDISRTPYPSYEQYF. The CDR3 DNA sequence: TGTGCCAGCTCACCGGACATCTCCCGTACCCCGTACCCTTCCTACGAGCAGTACTTC.